These 29 T cell receptor beta chains came from one sample sequenced in a study of T cell repertoires in cytomegalovirus infection (dated by TCRdb to the late 2010s). The listed sequencing device is Illumina HiSeq 1500. The public sequencing data were trimmed at Q25 with fastp and processed into clonotypes with MiXCR by TCRdb, which kept only in-frame beta chains. Rows matching on CDR3 protein sequence are summarized as one entry with the most common DNA and genes. This sample holds 650,000 to 900,000 distinct CDR3 sequences; roughly 33% were observed only once. Together, the top ten hold around an eighth of the sample. The treatment or condition label here, explained by the study, means: in vitro stimulation with specific CMV peptide epitopes to enrich CMV-specific T cells. No antigen is known for these receptors. This specimen consisted of cultured CD8+ T cells from PBMCs, obtained from culture after CMV antigen stimulation. The receptors derive from a human donor in good health (CMV status not recorded). Some clones in this sample may be carry-over from other donors' samples.

Ten or more counts support this clonotype. This chain joins TRBV7-2 and TRBJ2-7; D is tentatively TRBD1 or TRBD2 (6 bases each). CDR1 is SGHTA, CDR2 FQGNSA, per germline. The CDR3 has 14 amino acids. V was clipped by 5 bases and J by 1 base, with 12 bases between them. As DNA, the CDR3 is TGTGCCAGCAGCCCCCCGGGGGCATCCTACGAGCAGTACTTC. As protein: CASSPPGASYEQYF.

The rearrangement uses TRBV9 and TRBJ2-5, with TRBD2 matching over 10 bases. CDR1 and CDR2 from the germline V gene are SGDLS and YYNGEE. CDR3 size: 18 residues. The V gene end was trimmed by 2 bases and the J gene end by 4 bases; junction bases not matched to a gene: 14. CDR3 sequence: CASSVEPSSGGAGETQYF. The CDR3 nucleotides read TGTGCCAGCAGCGTCGAACCTTCGAGCGGGGGGGCCGGAGAGACCCAGTACTTC.

V is TRBV6-1 and J is TRBJ1-2, with a weak D call TRBD1 (5 bases). Trimming cost V 2 bases and J 3 bases, with 16 bases left between them. The CDR3 spans 16 residues. In germline, CDR1 is MNHNS, CDR2 SASEGT. In nucleotides, the CDR3 is TGTGCCAGCAGTGAACGGGCAATCAGGGTAGACTATGGCTACACCTTC. Its translation is CASSERAIRVDYGYTF.

CDR3 amino acids: CASSSPNEAFF. For the CDR3, the DNA is TGTGCCAGCAGTTCCCCCAATGAAGCTTTCTTT. The V call is TRBV27, the J call TRBJ1-1; D is unclear. Trimming left V 4 bases short and J 7 bases short, with 7 bases between. Germline assignment: CDR1 MNHEY and CDR2 SMNVEV (reference sequence). The CDR3 spans 11 residues.

The chain carries TRBV19 and TRBJ2-1; tentatively, D is TRBD1 (7 bases). The germline V and J ends were trimmed by 5 bases and 7 bases, with 15 bases remaining between them. The CDR3 loop spans 14 amino acids. Germline assignment: CDR1 LNHDA and CDR2 SQIVND (reference sequence). As DNA, the CDR3 is TGTGCCAGTAGTGGTCAGGGGGACTTGAATGAGCAGTTCTTC. It is translated as CASSGQGDLNEQFF.

The chain links TRBV12-5 to TRBJ1-2; D is uncertain. Per germline, CDR1 LGHNT and CDR2 FRNRAP. Trimming left V 2 bases short and J 6 bases short, with 13 bases between. The CDR3 contains 14 residues. The CDR3 sequence is CASGLFGSRDGYTF. As DNA, the CDR3 is TGTGCTAGTGGTTTGTTCGGAAGCCGGGATGGCTACACCTTC.

Many counts were recorded for this clonotype. The chain recombines TRBV12-3 or TRBV12-4 with TRBJ2-1; weak D call: TRBD1 (5 bases). V lost 2 bases and J 5 bases, leaving 22 bases between the germline ends. The CDR3 sequence is 18 residues long. The CDR3 DNA sequence: TGTGCCAGCAGTTTATGGGGCCCATACAGGCCGGAGCACAATGAGCAGTTCTTC. It codes for CASSLWGPYRPEHNEQFF.

This clonotype was counted ten times or more. This chain connects TRBV7-6 to TRBJ2-5; 7 bases line up with TRBD2. The germline V gene encodes CDR1 SGHVS and CDR2 FNYEAQ. Trimming cost V 8 bases and J 2 bases; bases outside gene matches: 5. The CDR3 totals 13 residues. CDR3 sequence: CASSRGDQETQYF. The CDR3 DNA reads TGTGCCAGCTCCCGGGGGGATCAAGAGACCCAGTACTTC.

CDR3 region: CASSHPRQGARDGELFF. Written as DNA, the CDR3 is TGCGCCAGCAGCCACCCTAGACAGGGGGCACGGGACGGGGAGCTGTTTTTT. This sequence joins TRBV4-1 and TRBJ2-2; TRBD1 matches at 10 bases. The CDR3 loop spans 17 amino acids. The germline V gene has CDR1 MGHRA and CDR2 YSYEKL. J was trimmed by 7 bases and V by 3 bases; bases with no gene match: 11.

The gene calls are TRBV4-2 and TRBJ1-5; 12 nucleotides line up with TRBD1. The CDR3 has 17 residues. Looked up from germline, CDR1 is LGHNA and CDR2 is YNFKEQ. J was trimmed by 3 bases and V by 0 bases; bases with no gene match: 3. Here the CDR3 reads CASSQEGTGGNNQPQHF. CDR3 coding DNA: TGTGCCAGCAGCCAAGAGGGGACAGGGGGCAACAATCAGCCCCAGCATTTT.

The V and J genes are TRBV25-1 and TRBJ1-2, with D perhaps TRBD1 (5 bases). This CDR3 has 17 amino acids. CDR1 MGHDK and CDR2 SYGVNS come from the germline V gene. V was trimmed by 2 bases and J by 0 bases, leaving 16 bases between them. The CDR3: CASSESVLGPANYGYTF. For the CDR3, the DNA is TGTGCCAGCAGTGAAAGTGTATTGGGGCCCGCTAACTATGGCTACACCTTC.

The chain uses TRBV7-6 and TRBJ2-6; perhaps TRBD2 as D (5 bases). CDR1 and CDR2 from the germline V gene are SGHVS and FNYEAQ. Deletions cut 5 bases from V and 3 bases from J, with 14 bases between. This CDR3 spans 16 amino acids. This chain's CDR3 is CASSPPGLSGANVLTF. The CDR3 coding sequence is TGTGCCAGCAGCCCACCCGGACTTAGTGGGGCCAACGTCCTGACTTTC.

This chain connects TRBV14 to TRBJ1-6, with unresolved D. Germline V CDR1 and CDR2: SGHDN, FVKESK. Deletions cut 0 bases from V and 7 bases from J, with 10 bases between. This CDR3 is built from 15 residues. CDR3 sequence reads: CASSQDIIRNSPLHF. DNA of the CDR3: TGTGCCAGCAGCCAAGATATCATTCGCAATTCACCCCTCCACTTT.

This clonotype was observed at least ten times. This chain links TRBV6-5 with TRBJ1-1, with 7 nucleotides matching TRBD1. V was clipped by 2 bases and J by 3 bases; unmatched bases: 9. Germline lookup yields CDR1 MNHEY and CDR2 SVGAGI. This CDR3 comprises 16 residues. The CDR3 protein is CASSYQTTGTYTEAFF. The CDR3 nucleotides read TGTGCCAGCAGTTACCAGACGACAGGGACCTACACTGAAGCTTTCTTT.

This clonotype was recorded a few times. The rearrangement links TRBV19 to TRBJ2-7, with 16 bases identical to TRBD2. CDR1 LNHDA and CDR2 SQIVND come from the germline V gene (reference sequence). V was pared by 7 bases and J by 2 bases, with 11 bases of the junction left unmatched. CDR3 size: 18 residues. CDR3 loop: CASNPGLAGGPDPYEQYF. CDR3 DNA sequence: TGTGCCAGTAACCCGGGACTAGCGGGGGGGCCGGACCCCTACGAGCAGTACTTC.

The chain couples TRBV5-5 to TRBJ2-7; possibly TRBD1 or TRBD2 for D (7 bases each). Trimming shortened V by 2 bases and J by 2 bases, and 14 bases separated the two germline ends. CDR3 length equals 15 residues. Germline-derived CDR1 and CDR2 are SGHKS and YYEKEE (reference sequence). The CDR3 spells CASSFMGGTAYEQYF. The CDR3 DNA reads as TGTGCCAGCAGCTTTATGGGAGGGACAGCCTACGAGCAGTACTTC. Using reference TRBV5-5 and TRBJ2-7 for the parts outside the CDR3, the full variable domain is DAGVTQSPTHLIKTRGQQVTLRCSPISGHKSVSWYQQVLGQGPQFIFQYYEKEERGRGNFPDRFSARQFPNYSSELNVNALLLGDSALYLCASSFMGGTAYEQYFGPGTRLTVT.

This clonotype was picked up a small number of times. A read error may account for a junction end that differs from germline. The chain links TRBV4-1 to TRBJ2-2; unclear D gene. The CDR3 totals 17 residues. Germline loops: CDR1 MGHRA, CDR2 YSYEKL. The CDR3: CASSQDALLYGSGELFF. The CDR3 DNA follows: TGTGCCAGCAGCCAAGATGCTCTGCTTTATGGTTCCGGGGAGCTGTTTTTT.

The rearrangement joins TRBV20-1 to TRBJ1-6; D is undetermined. The ends were cut back, 3 bases at V and 8 bases at J, with 23 bases in the middle. Germline V gene data show CDR1 as DFQATT and CDR2 as SNEGSKA (reference sequence). The CDR3 is 17 residues long. This CDR3 reads CSASHETALIYDSPLHF. CDR3 in DNA: TGCAGTGCTAGTCATGAGACGGCTTTAATTTATGATTCACCCCTCCACTTT.

This chain links TRBV7-3 with TRBJ1-2; TRBD1 is a possible D gene (5 bases). The CDR3 sequence is 15 residues long. Looked up from germline, CDR1 is SGHTA and CDR2 is FQGTGA. V lost 5 bases, J lost 3 bases, and 16 bases lay in between. The CDR3 region has the DNA TGTGCCAGCAGCGGAGTTCCGACAGTGTACTATGGCTACACCTTC. Translation gives CASSGVPTVYYGYTF. The whole variable domain, filled in from reference TRBV7-3 and TRBJ1-2, reads GAGVSQTPSNKVTEKGKYVELRCDPISGHTALYWYRQSLGQGPEFLIYFQGTGAADDSGLPNDRFFAVRPEGSVSTLKIQRTERGDSAVYLCASSGVPTVYYGYTFGSGTRLTVV.

In DNA form, the CDR3 reads TGTGCCTCCCGCGGACAGGGAGTATTTCAGCCCCAGCATTTT. It yields the protein CASRGQGVFQPQHF. The chain combines TRBV12-3 or TRBV12-4 with TRBJ1-5, with 8 bases lining up with TRBD1. The V segment lost 11 bases and the J segment 6 bases; nucleotides outside the gene matches: 12. This CDR3 contains 14 residues.

The chain joins TRBV7-6 to TRBJ2-1; TRBD2 agrees at 11 bases. After removal of 5 bases from V and 7 bases from J, the junction contained 10 bases not matched to a gene. Per the germline V gene, CDR1 is SGHVS and CDR2 is FNYEAQ. This CDR3 has 16 amino acids. The CDR3 DNA reads TGTGCCAGCAGCCTGACCGAGAGACTAGCGGGAAATGAGCAGTTCTTC. This sequence encodes CASSLTERLAGNEQFF.

The table lists this clonotype with many counts. The genes are TRBV2 and TRBJ1-6; 7 bases line up with TRBD1. Per the germline V gene, CDR1 is SNHLY and CDR2 is FYNNEI. V dropped 10 bases and J dropped 5; count of bases not matched to a gene: 8. There are 14 residues in the CDR3. The CDR3 DNA follows: TGTGCCACCGCCGGGGACAGAGATAATTCACCCCTCCACTTT. It specifies CATAGDRDNSPLHF. Looking up the rest from reference TRBV2 and TRBJ1-6 gives the full variable domain: EPEVTQTPSHQVTQMGQEVILRCVPISNHLYFYWYRQILGQKVEFLVSFYNNEISEKSEIFDDQFSVERPDGSNFTLKIRSTKLEDSAMYFCATAGDRDNSPLHFGNGTRLTVT.

This chain uses TRBV19 with TRBJ1-6; no reliable D call. V lost 3 bases and J lost 10, with 7 bases in between. Germline V CDR1 and CDR2: LNHDA, SQIVND (reference sequence). There are 12 residues in the CDR3. For the CDR3, the DNA is TGTGCCAGTAGTATGGTCAACTCACCCCTCCACTTT. As protein: CASSMVNSPLHF. Drawing the rest from reference TRBV19 and TRBJ1-6, the complete variable domain is DGGITQSPKYLFRKEGQNVTLSCEQNLNHDAMYWYRQDPGQGLRLIYYSQIVNDFQKGDIAEGYSVSREKKESFPLTVTSAQKNPTAFYLCASSMVNSPLHFGNGTRLTVT.

In this sample, this clonotype is medium-sized. The chain has TRBV9 and TRBJ2-3; 9 nucleotides align to TRBD1. The ends lost 3 bases at V and 0 bases at J; junction bases unmatched: 8. The CDR3 sequence is 17 residues long. CDR1 and CDR2 from the germline V gene are SGDLS and YYNGEE. DNA for the CDR3: TGTGCCAGCAGCGACCCCGGACAGGGGAGCAGCACAGATACGCAGTATTTT. Encoded protein: CASSDPGQGSSTDTQYF.

The V and J genes are TRBV7-6 and TRBJ1-4; D might be TRBD1 (5 bases). V lost 4 bases to trimming and J lost 8 bases, with 14 bases between them. The CDR3 runs 14 residues. CDR1 and CDR2 (germline): SGHVS, FNYEAQ. The chain's CDR3 is CASSWEGEGEKLFF. The CDR3 DNA reads TGTGCCAGCAGCTGGGAAGGGGAGGGGGAAAAACTGTTTTTT.

This chain links TRBV7-2 with TRBJ1-2; no clear D. This CDR3 region has 14 residues. Germline assignment: CDR1 SGHTA and CDR2 FQGNSA. The V end lost 2 bases, the J end lost 4 bases, and 11 bases lay between the germline ends. CDR3 nucleotide sequence: TGTGCCAGCAGCTTAAAGTCCAGAGTCTATGGCTACACCTTC. Its protein product is CASSLKSRVYGYTF.

In this sample, this clonotype turned up a few times. This rearrangement joins TRBV12-3 or TRBV12-4 to TRBJ2-3; maybe TRBD1 (6 bases). Trimming cost V 3 bases and J 0 bases, with 10 bases left between them. The CDR3 is 15 residues long. In DNA form, the CDR3 reads TGTGCCAGCAGTTTGGGACACCCTAGCACAGATACGCAGTATTTT. Protein: CASSLGHPSTDTQYF.

This clonotype was seen a few times. The chain uses TRBV6-6 and TRBJ2-7; D is unresolved. The germline gives CDR1 MNHNY, CDR2 SVGAGI (reference sequence). The CDR3 extends over 15 amino acids. V shed 2 bases and J shed 0 bases, with 11 bases lying between them. The CDR3 protein is CASSYEAPSSYEQYF. The CDR3 region has the DNA TGTGCCAGCAGTTACGAAGCGCCTAGCTCCTACGAGCAGTACTTC.

The genes are TRBV6-1 and TRBJ2-1; 10 positions match TRBD2. V lost 8 bases to trimming and J lost 7 bases; unmatched junction nucleotides: 20. The CDR3 extends over 18 amino acids. CDR1 MNHNS and CDR2 SASEGT come from the germline V gene. CDR3: CASPRAGGPGARDNEQFF. DNA for the CDR3: TGTGCCAGCCCTCGAGCGGGGGGGCCTGGGGCTAGGGATAATGAGCAGTTCTTC.